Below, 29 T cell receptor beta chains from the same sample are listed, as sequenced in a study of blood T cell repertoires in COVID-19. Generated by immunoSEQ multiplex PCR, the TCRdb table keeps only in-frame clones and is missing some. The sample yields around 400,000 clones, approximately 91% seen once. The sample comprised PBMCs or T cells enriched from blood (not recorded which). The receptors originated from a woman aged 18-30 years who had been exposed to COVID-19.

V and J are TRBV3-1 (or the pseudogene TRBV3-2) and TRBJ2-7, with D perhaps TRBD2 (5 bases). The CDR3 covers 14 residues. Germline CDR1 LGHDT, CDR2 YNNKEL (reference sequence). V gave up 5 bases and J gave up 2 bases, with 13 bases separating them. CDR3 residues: CASSLDTGTYEQYF. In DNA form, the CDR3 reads TGTGCCAGCAGCTTAGACACGGGGACCTACGAGCAGTACTTC.

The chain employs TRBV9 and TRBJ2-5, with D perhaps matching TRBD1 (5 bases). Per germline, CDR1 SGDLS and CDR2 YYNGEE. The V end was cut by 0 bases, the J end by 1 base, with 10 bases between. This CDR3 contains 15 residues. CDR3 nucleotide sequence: TGTGCCAGCAGCGTAGGCTCCAGGGCCCAAGAGACCCAGTACTTC. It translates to CASSVGSRAQETQYF. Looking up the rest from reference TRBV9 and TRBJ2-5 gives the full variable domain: DSGVTQTPKHLITATGQRVTLRCSPRSGDLSVYWYQQSLDQGLQFLIQYYNGEERAKGNILERFSAQQFPDLHSELNLSSLELGDSALYFCASSVGSRAQETQYFGPGTRLLVL.

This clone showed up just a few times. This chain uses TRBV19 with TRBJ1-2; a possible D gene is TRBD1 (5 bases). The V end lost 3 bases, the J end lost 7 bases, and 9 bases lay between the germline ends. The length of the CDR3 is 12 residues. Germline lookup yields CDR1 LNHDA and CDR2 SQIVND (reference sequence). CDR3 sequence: CASSISRAGYTF. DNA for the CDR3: TGTGCCAGTAGTATTTCCAGGGCTGGCTACACCTTC.

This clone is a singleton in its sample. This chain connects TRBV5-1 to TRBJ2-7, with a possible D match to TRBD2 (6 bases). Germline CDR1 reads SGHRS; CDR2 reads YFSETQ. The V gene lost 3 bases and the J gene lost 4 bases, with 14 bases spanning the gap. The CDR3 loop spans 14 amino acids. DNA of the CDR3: TGCGCCAGCAGCTCTACGGGAGTTCTGTACGAGCAGTACTTC. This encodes CASSSTGVLYEQYF. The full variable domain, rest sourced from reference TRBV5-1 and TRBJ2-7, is KAGVTQTPRYLIKTRGQQVTLSCSPISGHRSVSWYQQTPGQGLQFLFEYFSETQRNKGNFPGRFSGRQFSNSRSEMNVSTLELGDSALYLCASSSTGVLYEQYFGPGTRLTVT.

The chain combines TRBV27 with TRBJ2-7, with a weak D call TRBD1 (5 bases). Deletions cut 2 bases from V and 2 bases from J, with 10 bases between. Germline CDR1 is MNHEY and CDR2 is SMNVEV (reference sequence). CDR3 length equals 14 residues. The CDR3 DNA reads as TGTGCCAGCAGTTTAACAGGTTATACCTACGAGCAGTACTTC. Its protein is CASSLTGYTYEQYF.

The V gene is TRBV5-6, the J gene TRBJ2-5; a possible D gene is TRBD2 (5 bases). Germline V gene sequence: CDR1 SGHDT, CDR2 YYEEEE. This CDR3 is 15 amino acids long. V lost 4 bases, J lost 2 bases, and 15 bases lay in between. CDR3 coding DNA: TGTGCCAGCAGCCTACGGGGAAGGTGGCAAGAGACCCAGTACTTC. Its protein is CASSLRGRWQETQYF. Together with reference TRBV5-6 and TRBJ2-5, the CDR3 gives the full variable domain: DAGVTQSPTHLIKTRGQQVTLRCSPKSGHDTVSWYQQALGQGPQFIFQYYEEEERQRGNFPDRFSGHQFPNYSSELNVNALLLGDSALYLCASSLRGRWQETQYFGPGTRLLVL.

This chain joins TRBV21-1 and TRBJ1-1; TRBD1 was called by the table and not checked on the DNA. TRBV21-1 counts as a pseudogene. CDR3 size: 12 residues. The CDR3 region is CASSAGGTEAFF. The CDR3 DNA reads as TGTGCCAGCAGCGCAGGGGGCACTGAAGCTTTCTTT.

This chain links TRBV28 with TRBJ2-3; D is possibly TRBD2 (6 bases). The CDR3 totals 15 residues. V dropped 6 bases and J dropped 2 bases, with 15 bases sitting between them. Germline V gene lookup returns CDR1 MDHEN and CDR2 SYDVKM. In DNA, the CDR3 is TGTGCCAGCAGGGGGGGTGCAGCCCACACAGATACGCAGTATTTT. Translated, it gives CASRGGAAHTDTQYF.

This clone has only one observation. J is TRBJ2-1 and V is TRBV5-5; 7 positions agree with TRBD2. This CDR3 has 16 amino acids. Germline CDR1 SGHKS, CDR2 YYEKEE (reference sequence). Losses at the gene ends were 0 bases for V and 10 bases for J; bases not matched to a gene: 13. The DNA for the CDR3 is TGTGCCAGCAGCTTGGCCCCTAGCGGAATACCTGACGAGCAGTTCTTC. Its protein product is CASSLAPSGIPDEQFF.

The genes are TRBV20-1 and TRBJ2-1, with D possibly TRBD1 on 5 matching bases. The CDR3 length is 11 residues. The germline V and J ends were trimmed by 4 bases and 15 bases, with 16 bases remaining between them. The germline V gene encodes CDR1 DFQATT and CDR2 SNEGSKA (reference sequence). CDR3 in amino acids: CSAILGQGWFF. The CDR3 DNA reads TGCAGTGCTATCCTAGGGCAGGGTTGGTTCTTC.

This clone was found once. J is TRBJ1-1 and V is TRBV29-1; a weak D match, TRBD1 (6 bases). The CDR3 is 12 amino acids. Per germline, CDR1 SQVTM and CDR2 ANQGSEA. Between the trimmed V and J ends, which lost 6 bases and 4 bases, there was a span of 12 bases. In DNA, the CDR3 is TGCAGCGTGCTAGGGGGACGCACTGAAGCTTTCTTT. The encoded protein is CSVLGGRTEAFF.

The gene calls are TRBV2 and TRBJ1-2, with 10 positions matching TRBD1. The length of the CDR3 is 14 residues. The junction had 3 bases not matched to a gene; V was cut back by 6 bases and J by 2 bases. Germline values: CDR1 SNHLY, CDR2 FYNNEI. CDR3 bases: TGTGCCAGCAGGGGACAGGGGCGGAACTATGGCTACACCTTC. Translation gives CASRGQGRNYGYTF.

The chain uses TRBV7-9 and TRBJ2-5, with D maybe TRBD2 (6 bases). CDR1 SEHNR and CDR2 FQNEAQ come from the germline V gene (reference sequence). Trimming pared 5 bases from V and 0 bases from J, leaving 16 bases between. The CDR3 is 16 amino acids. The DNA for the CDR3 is TGTGCCAGCAGCCGATGGGGACTCATAAACCAAGAGACCCAGTACTTC. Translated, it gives CASSRWGLINQETQYF.

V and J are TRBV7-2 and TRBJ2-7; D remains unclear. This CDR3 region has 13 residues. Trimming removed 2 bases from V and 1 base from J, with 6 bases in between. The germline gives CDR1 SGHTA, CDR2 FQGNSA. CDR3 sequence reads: CASSLPGSYEQYF. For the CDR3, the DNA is TGTGCCAGCAGCTTACCGGGTTCCTACGAGCAGTACTTC.

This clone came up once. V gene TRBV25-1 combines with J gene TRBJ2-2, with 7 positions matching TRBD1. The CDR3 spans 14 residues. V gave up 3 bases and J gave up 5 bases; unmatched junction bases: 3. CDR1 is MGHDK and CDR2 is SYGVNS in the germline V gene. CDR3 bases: TGTGCCAGCAGTGATAGGGGGCAGACCGGGGAGCTGTTTTTT. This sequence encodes CASSDRGQTGELFF.

The CDR3 bases are TGTGCCAGCAGTCCTATGGGGACAGGCTCCTACGAGCAGTACTTC. This sequence encodes CASSPMGTGSYEQYF. The chain uses TRBV28 and TRBJ2-7; 8 bases fit TRBD1. With 5 bases clipped from V and 0 bases from J, the junction kept 6 bases outside the gene matches. The CDR3 contains 15 residues. CDR1 MDHEN and CDR2 SYDVKM come from the germline V gene.

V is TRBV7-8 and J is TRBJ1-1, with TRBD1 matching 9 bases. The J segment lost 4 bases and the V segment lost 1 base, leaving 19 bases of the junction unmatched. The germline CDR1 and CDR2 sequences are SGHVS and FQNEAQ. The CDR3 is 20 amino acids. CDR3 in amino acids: CASSLGKSGTGRGLGTEAFF. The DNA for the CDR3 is TGTGCCAGCAGCTTAGGGAAGTCGGGGACAGGGAGAGGTTTGGGCACTGAAGCTTTCTTT.

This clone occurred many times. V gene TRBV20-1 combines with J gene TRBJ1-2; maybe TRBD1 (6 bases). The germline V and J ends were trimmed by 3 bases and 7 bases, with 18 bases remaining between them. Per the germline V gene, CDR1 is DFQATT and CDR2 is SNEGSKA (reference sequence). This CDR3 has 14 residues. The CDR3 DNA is TGCAGTGCTAGTCACAGGGTTGCATCGAGTGGCTACACCTTC. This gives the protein CSASHRVASSGYTF.

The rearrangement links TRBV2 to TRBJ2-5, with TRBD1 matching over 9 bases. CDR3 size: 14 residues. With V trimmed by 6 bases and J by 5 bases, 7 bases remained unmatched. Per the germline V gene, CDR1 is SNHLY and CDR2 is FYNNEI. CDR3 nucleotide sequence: TGTGCCAGCAGAAGGGGACAGGGCGGGGAGACCCAGTACTTC. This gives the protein CASRRGQGGETQYF.

The CDR3, as DNA: TGTGCCAGCAGCTTTGAGGGCCTAGCGGGAGAGACCCAGTACTTC. The encoded protein is CASSFEGLAGETQYF. This chain connects TRBV7-2 to TRBJ2-5; TRBD2 matches at 8 bases. CDR3 length equals 15 residues. V shed 3 bases and J 4 bases; nucleotides not matched to a gene: 7. Germline V gene data show CDR1 as SGHTA and CDR2 as FQGNSA.

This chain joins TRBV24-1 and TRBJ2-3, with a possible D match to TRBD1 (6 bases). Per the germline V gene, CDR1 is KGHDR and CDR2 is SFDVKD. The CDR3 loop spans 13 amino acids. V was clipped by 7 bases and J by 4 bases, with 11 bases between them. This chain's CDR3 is CATRQGQADTQYF. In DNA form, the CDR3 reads TGTGCCACCAGGCAGGGGCAGGCAGATACGCAGTATTTT.

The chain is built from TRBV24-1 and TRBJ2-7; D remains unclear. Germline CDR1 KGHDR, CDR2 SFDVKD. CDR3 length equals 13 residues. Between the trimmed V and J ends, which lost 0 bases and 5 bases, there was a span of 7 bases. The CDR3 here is CATSDLTTHEQYF. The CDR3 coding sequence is TGTGCCACCAGTGATTTGACGACTCACGAGCAGTACTTC.

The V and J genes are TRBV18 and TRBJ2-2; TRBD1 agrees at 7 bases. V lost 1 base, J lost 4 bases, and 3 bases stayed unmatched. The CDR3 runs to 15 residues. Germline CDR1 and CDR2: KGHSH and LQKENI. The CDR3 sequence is CASSPRQGGTGELFF. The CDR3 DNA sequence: TGTGCCAGCTCACCACGACAGGGTGGCACCGGGGAGCTGTTTTTT.

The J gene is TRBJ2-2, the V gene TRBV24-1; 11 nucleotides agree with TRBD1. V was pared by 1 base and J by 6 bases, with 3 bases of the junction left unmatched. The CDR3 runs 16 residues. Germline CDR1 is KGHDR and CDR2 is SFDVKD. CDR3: CATSDFGTGGPGELFF. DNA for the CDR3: TGTGCCACCAGTGATTTTGGGACAGGGGGTCCCGGGGAGCTGTTTTTT.

As DNA, the CDR3 is TGTGCCAGCAGAGGGGGCCTAAGCTCCTACGAGCAGTACTTC. Protein: CASRGGLSSYEQYF. The chain has TRBV28 and TRBJ2-7, with 7 bases identical to TRBD1. The J segment lost 0 bases and the V segment lost 6 bases, leaving 5 bases of the junction unmatched. The CDR3 extends over 14 amino acids. The V gene's germline CDR1 is MDHEN and CDR2 SYDVKM.

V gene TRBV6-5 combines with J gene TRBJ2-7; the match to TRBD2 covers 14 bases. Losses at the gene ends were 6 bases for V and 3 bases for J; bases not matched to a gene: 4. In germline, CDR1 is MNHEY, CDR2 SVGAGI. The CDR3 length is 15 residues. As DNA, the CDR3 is TGTGCCAGCAGCGCCGGGACTAGCGGGAGCTACGAGCAGTACTTC. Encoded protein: CASSAGTSGSYEQYF.

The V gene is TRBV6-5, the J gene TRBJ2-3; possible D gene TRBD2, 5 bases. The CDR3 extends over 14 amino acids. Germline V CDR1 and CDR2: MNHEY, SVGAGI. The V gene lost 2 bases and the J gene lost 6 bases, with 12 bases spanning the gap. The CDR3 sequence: CASSYVASPDTQYF. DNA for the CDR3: TGTGCCAGCAGTTACGTAGCGTCCCCGGATACGCAGTATTTT.

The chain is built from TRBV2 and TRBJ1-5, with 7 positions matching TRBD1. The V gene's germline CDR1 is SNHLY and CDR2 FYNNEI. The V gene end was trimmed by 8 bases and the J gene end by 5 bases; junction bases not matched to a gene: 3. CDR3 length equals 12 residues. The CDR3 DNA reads TGTGCCAGCGGGGACAGCTATCAGCCCCAGCATTTT. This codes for CASGDSYQPQHF.

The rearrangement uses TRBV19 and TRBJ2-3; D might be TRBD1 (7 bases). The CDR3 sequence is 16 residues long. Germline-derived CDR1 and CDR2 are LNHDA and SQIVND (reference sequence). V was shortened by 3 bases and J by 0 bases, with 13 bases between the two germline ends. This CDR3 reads CASSIGPGGSTDTQYF. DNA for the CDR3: TGTGCCAGTAGTATCGGGCCAGGGGGGAGCACAGATACGCAGTATTTT.